This T cell receptor beta chain was profiled in a study of blood T cells in healthy people across ages. Overall study: Capture by template switching was about one barcoded beta molecule per two T cells.

The CDR3 covers 17 residues. V gave up 4 bases and J gave up 4 bases; unmatched junction bases: 10. CDR1 LGHNA and CDR2 YSLEER come from the germline V gene. The use of a sample-barcoded 5' primer and a J-beta primer mix characterized a second PCR of roughly 6 to 11 cycles. One entry per CDR3 protein results from TCRdb running MiXCR on the 5' RACE reads. This sample carries 650,000 to 1,000,000 distinct CDR3 sequences, approximately 35% of them seen once, and the ten largest clones take 10% to 15%. General study findings and limits: Observed TCR beta diversity per million T cells went down as age went up. This fall followed a roughly linear course with age.

This clonotype came up a few times. Its antigen is still unknown. The TCR sequence derives from a man aged 18-30 years in good health. Sequencing was done on a sample of blood. The V call is TRBV4-3, the J call TRBJ2-2; the match to TRBD2 covers 9 bases. The CDR3 is CASSRGTSRRGTGELFF. CDR3 nucleotides: TGCGCCAGCAGCCGCGGGACTAGCAGACGGGGCACCGGGGAGCTGTTTTTT.